Here is one T cell receptor (beta chain) with its context. Its specificity is unknown. The sample has other DNA sequences that encode this CDR3 too. These data are taken from a study of OX40 agonist ivuxolimab in advanced cancers. Study as a whole: Mean age 60 years, range roughly 20 to 85; around 80% male. Study results and limitations: At 0.1 to 3.0 mg/kg and by week 6, clonal expansion occurred in CD4+ and CD8+ blood T cells.

Enrollment shut out patients with autoimmune disease history or systemic immunosuppression. Baseline, cycle 4 day 1, and cycle 7 day 1 were the blood sampling points. Germline CDR1 and CDR2: DFQATT and SNEGSKA (reference sequence). Trimming cost V 3 bases and J 2 bases, with 4 bases left between them. The CDR3 covers 11 residues. Measured with immunoSEQ multiplex PCR; TCRdb has only the in-frame clones, and not every one. The sample consists of 55,000 to 85,000 clones, roughly 88% of them appearing once. This clonotype was obtained from an adult with an advanced solid tumor such as melanoma, head and neck, liver or kidney cancer. The chain combines TRBV20-1 with TRBJ1-1; D call uncertain. Material: CD4+ or CD8+ T cells sorted from blood, obtained in a trial of the OX40 agonist ivuxolimab. The CDR3 region is CSARVNTEAFF. In DNA, the CDR3 is TGCAGTGCTAGGGTCAACACTGAAGCTTTCTTT.